These 17 T cell receptor beta chains were sequenced from one sample in a study of shared clonotypes between healthy human individuals. This table comes from immunoSEQ multiplex PCR, and its TCRdb copy is limited to in-frame clones, with some not included. The table includes millions of clones, around 95% detected once. The specimen was naive CD4+ T cells sorted from blood. Subset given: CD45RA+ positively selected. Receptors originate from a man between 18 and 29 years old in good health.

The chain links TRBV11-2 to TRBJ2-1; D is possibly TRBD1 (5 bases). Germline lookup yields CDR1 SGHAT and CDR2 FQNNGV. The CDR3 has 15 amino acids. V lost 5 bases to trimming and J lost 0 bases, with 11 bases between them. This CDR3 is CASSLQESSYNEQFF. CDR3 in DNA: TGTGCCAGCAGCCTACAGGAGAGCTCCTACAATGAGCAGTTCTTC.

The chain joins TRBV9 to TRBJ1-1; the D gene is possibly TRBD1 (5 bases). Trimming removed 3 bases at V and 11 bases at J, with 14 bases between. CDR1 SGDLS and CDR2 YYNGEE come from the germline V gene. The CDR3 spans 12 residues. DNA for the CDR3: TGTGCCAGCAGCGCCTCGCAGGGATTCGCTTTCTTT. Protein: CASSASQGFAFF.

With regard to this clone: Other nucleotide sequences in the sample specify the same CDR3. The chain combines TRBV5-1 with TRBJ2-1, with 13 bases aligning to TRBD2. CDR1 and CDR2 from the germline V gene are SGHRS and YFSETQ. The CDR3 has 16 residues. Germline trimming cut 4 bases from V and 2 bases from J; bases unmatched to any gene: 3. CDR3 nucleotides: TGCGCCAGCAGCCTGACTAGCGGGGGGCCCTACAATGAGCAGTTCTTC. It is translated as CASSLTSGGPYNEQFF. The variable domain in full, with the rest retrieved from reference TRBV5-1 and TRBJ2-1, is KAGVTQTPRYLIKTRGQQVTLSCSPISGHRSVSWYQQTPGQGLQFLFEYFSETQRNKGNFPGRFSGRQFSNSRSEMNVSTLELGDSALYLCASSLTSGGPYNEQFFGPGTRLTVL.

This sequence joins TRBV19 and TRBJ2-2; 7 bases match TRBD1. The CDR3 spans 16 residues. Germline assignment: CDR1 LNHDA and CDR2 SQIVND (reference sequence). The trim removed 6 bases at V and 3 bases at J, leaving 10 bases unmatched. The CDR3 here is CASSLQGTGYTGELFF. The CDR3 DNA is TGTGCCAGTAGCCTACAGGGGACGGGGTACACCGGGGAGCTGTTTTTT.

V and J are TRBV30 and TRBJ1-2; 7 bases match TRBD1. The V segment lost 0 bases and the J segment 7 bases; nucleotides outside the gene matches: 5. The CDR3 has 13 residues. From germline, CDR1 is GTSNPN and CDR2 SVGIG (reference sequence). CDR3 amino acids: CAWSVRAGGGYTF. The CDR3 DNA sequence: TGTGCCTGGAGTGTTCGGGCAGGGGGTGGCTACACCTTC.

V gene TRBV19 combines with J gene TRBJ2-7; no firm D call. This CDR3 has 14 residues. CDR1 and CDR2 (germline): LNHDA, SQIVND (reference sequence). V shed 3 bases and J shed 2 bases, with 11 bases lying between them. The CDR3 spells CASSMSVVTYEQYF. In DNA form, the CDR3 reads TGTGCCAGTAGTATGTCGGTGGTTACCTACGAGCAGTACTTC.

This chain uses TRBV9 with TRBJ2-2; TRBD2 matches 9 bases. Trimming cost V 0 bases and J 6 bases; bases outside gene matches: 6. Germline CDR1 SGDLS, CDR2 YYNGEE. The CDR3 spans 16 residues. The CDR3 DNA reads TGTGCCAGCAGCGTAGTGAGTAGCGGGAGCTCCGGGGAGCTGTTTTTT. This gives the protein CASSVVSSGSSGELFF.

The J gene is TRBJ1-1, the V gene TRBV5-6, with D maybe TRBD1 (5 bases). Trimming took off 0 bases at V and 4 bases at J, with 16 bases between the two ends. The germline V gene has CDR1 SGHDT and CDR2 YYEEEE. This CDR3 spans 16 amino acids. DNA for the CDR3: TGTGCCAGCAGCTTGGGGGGCAGGTTCCTTCTCACTGAAGCTTTCTTT. Amino acid sequence: CASSLGGRFLLTEAFF.

The chain couples TRBV10-1 to TRBJ2-7, with 7 bases fitting TRBD2. Germline V gene data show CDR1 as WNHNN and CDR2 as SYGVQD (reference sequence). CDR3 length: 15 residues. The ends lost 7 bases at V and 0 bases at J; junction bases unmatched: 9. The chain's CDR3 is CASTLKGRASYEQYF. DNA for the CDR3: TGCGCCAGCACGTTGAAAGGGAGGGCCTCCTACGAGCAGTACTTC.

This chain joins TRBV28 and TRBJ2-7, with D uncertain. This CDR3 contains 13 residues. Germline CDR1 is MDHEN and CDR2 is SYDVKM. V was trimmed by 4 bases and J by 3 bases, leaving 10 bases between them. CDR3 bases: TGTGCCAGCAGTTCTTCTCACGGCTACGAGCAGTACTTC. It yields the protein CASSSSHGYEQYF.

The DNA for the CDR3 is TGTGCCAGTAGTACGGCACAAGGGAGACAGGGCCAATATAGCAATCAGCCCCAGCATTTT. The encoded protein is CASSTAQGRQGQYSNQPQHF. The rearrangement links TRBV19 to TRBJ1-5; TRBD1 agrees at 7 bases. Germline V lookup: CDR1 LNHDA, CDR2 SQIVND (reference sequence). This CDR3 has 20 residues. Trimming cost V 4 bases and J 0 bases; bases outside gene matches: 18.

The rearrangement joins TRBV6-6 to TRBJ2-1, with 9 bases aligning to TRBD2. The J segment lost 5 bases and the V segment lost 5 bases, leaving 7 bases of the junction unmatched. CDR1 is MNHNY, CDR2 SVGAGI, per germline (reference sequence). The CDR3 sequence is 15 residues long. The CDR3 bases are TGTGCCAGCAGTACTGCGGGAGGGCCCCACAATGAGCAGTTCTTC. It specifies CASSTAGGPHNEQFF.

This chain links TRBV11-2 with TRBJ1-6; D is perhaps TRBD1 (5 bases). The CDR3 is made up of 14 amino acids. Trimming pared 1 base from V and 10 bases from J, leaving 11 bases between. Germline V gene sequence: CDR1 SGHAT, CDR2 FQNNGV. This CDR3 reads CASSLVGGASPLHF. The DNA for the CDR3 is TGTGCCAGCAGCTTAGTTGGAGGGGCCTCACCCCTCCACTTT.

A note on this clone: This sample includes further DNA sequences coding for the same CDR3. This rearrangement joins TRBV28 to TRBJ1-1, with D unresolved. Germline V gives CDR1 MDHEN, CDR2 SYDVKM. The length of the CDR3 is 12 residues. Trimming removed 5 bases at V and 5 bases at J, with 9 bases between. DNA for the CDR3: TGTGCCAGCAGTCTACGAGGGACTGAAGCTTTCTTT. It yields the protein CASSLRGTEAFF.

This rearrangement joins TRBV9 to TRBJ1-1; D unclear. The germline V and J ends were trimmed by 0 bases and 7 bases, with 10 bases remaining between them. The CDR3 sequence is 13 residues long. CDR1 is SGDLS and CDR2 is YYNGEE in the germline V gene. The CDR3 sequence is CASSVDRRGEAFF. The CDR3 DNA reads TGTGCCAGCAGCGTAGACAGACGCGGTGAAGCTTTCTTT.

The chain uses TRBV7-2 and TRBJ2-7, with TRBD2 identical over 12 bases. V shed 4 bases, J shed 2 bases, and the junction held 6 bases outside the gene matches. Germline CDR1 SGHTA, CDR2 FQGNSA. The CDR3 length is 16 residues. The CDR3, as DNA: TGTGCCAGCAGCTCCAGGACTAGCGGGGACACCTACGAGCAGTACTTC. It specifies CASSSRTSGDTYEQYF. Full variable domain (outside the CDR3, taken from reference TRBV7-2 and TRBJ2-7): GAGVSQSPSNKVTEKGKDVELRCDPISGHTALYWYRQSLGQGLEFLIYFQGNSAPDKSGLPSDRFSAERTGGSVSTLTIQRTQQEDSAVYLCASSSRTSGDTYEQYFGPGTRLTVT.

This sequence joins TRBV11-2 and TRBJ1-2; D is perhaps TRBD1 (5 bases). The CDR3 consists of 15 residues. Germline CDR1 and CDR2: SGHAT and FQNNGV. Between the trimmed V and J ends, which lost 2 bases and 4 bases, there was a span of 14 bases. CDR3 protein: CASSLMDTPTYGYTF. In nucleotides, the CDR3 is TGTGCCAGCAGCTTAATGGACACTCCGACCTATGGCTACACCTTC.